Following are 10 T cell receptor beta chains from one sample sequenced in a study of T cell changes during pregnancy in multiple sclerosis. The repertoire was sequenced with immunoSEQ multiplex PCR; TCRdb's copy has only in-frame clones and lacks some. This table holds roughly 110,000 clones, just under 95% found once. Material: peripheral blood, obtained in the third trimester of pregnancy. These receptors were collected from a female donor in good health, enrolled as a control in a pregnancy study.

The CDR3 is CASSPSTGDYGYTF. Written as DNA, the CDR3 is TGCGCCAGCAGCCCCTCCACGGGAGACTATGGCTACACCTTC. The V call is TRBV4-3, the J call TRBJ1-2, with D unclear. V was pared by 4 bases and J by 3 bases, with 12 bases between. The length of the CDR3 is 14 residues. CDR1 and CDR2 from the germline V gene are LGHNA and YSLEER.

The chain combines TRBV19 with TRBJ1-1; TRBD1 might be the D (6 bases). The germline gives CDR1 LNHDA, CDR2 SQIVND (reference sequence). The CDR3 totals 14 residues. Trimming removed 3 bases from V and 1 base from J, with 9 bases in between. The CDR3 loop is CASSMGTKNTEAFF. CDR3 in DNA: TGTGCCAGTAGTATGGGGACAAAGAACACTGAAGCTTTCTTT.

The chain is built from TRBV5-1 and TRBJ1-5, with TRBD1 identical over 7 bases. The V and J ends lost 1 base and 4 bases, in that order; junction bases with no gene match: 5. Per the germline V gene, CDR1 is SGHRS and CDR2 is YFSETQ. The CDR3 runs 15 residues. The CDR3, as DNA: TGCGCCAGCAGCTTGACAGGGGTGGGGAATCAGCCCCAGCATTTT. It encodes CASSLTGVGNQPQHF.

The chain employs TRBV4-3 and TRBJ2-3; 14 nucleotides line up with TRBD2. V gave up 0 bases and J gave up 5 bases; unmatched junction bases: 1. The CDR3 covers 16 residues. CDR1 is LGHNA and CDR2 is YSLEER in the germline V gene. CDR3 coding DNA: TGCGCCAGCAGCCAAGAAGGACTAGCGGGGGGAGATACGCAGTATTTT. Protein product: CASSQEGLAGGDTQYF.

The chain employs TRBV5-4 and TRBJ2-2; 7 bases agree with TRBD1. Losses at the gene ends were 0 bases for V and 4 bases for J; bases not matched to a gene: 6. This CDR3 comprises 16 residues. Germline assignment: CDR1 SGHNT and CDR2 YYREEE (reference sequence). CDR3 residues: CASSLVGGSGTGELFF. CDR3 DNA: TGTGCCAGCAGCTTGGTAGGGGGCAGCGGCACCGGGGAGCTGTTTTTT.

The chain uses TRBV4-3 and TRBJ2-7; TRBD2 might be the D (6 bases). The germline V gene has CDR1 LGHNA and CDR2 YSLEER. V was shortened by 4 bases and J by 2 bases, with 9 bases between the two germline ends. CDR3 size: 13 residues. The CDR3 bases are TGCGCCAGCAGCCTCTGGGGGGCCTACGAGCAGTACTTC. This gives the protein CASSLWGAYEQYF.

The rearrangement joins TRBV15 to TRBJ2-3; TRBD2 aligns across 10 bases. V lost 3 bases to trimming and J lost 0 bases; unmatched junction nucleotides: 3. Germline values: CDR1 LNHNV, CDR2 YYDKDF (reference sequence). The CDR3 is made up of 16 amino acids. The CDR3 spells CATSSELAGSTDTQYF. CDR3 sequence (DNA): TGTGCCACCAGCAGCGAACTAGCGGGGAGCACAGATACGCAGTATTTT.

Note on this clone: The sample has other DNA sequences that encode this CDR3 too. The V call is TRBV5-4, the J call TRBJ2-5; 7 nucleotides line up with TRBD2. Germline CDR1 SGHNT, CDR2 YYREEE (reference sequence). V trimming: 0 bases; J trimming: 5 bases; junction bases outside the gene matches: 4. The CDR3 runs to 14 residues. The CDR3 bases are TGTGCCAGCAGCTTGGCGGGGGGTGGGGAGACCCAGTACTTC. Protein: CASSLAGGGETQYF.

The CDR3 DNA follows: TGTGCCAGCAGCCAGAGACAGGGCCTTTGGAATCAGCCCCAGCATTTT. Amino acids: CASSQRQGLWNQPQHF. This chain uses TRBV7-2 with TRBJ1-5, with 7 bases that match TRBD1. The V gene end was trimmed by 5 bases and the J gene end by 4 bases; junction bases not matched to a gene: 11. Germline CDR1 SGHTA, CDR2 FQGNSA. The CDR3 is 16 residues long.

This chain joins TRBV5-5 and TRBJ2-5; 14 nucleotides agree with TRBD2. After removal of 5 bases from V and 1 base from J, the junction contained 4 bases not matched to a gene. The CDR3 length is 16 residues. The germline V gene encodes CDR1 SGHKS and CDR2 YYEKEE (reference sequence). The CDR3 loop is CASSGLAGGLQETQYF. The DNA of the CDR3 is TGTGCCAGCAGTGGACTAGCGGGGGGACTCCAAGAGACCCAGTACTTC.